The clone carrying this TCR beta chain has a count of ten or more. Antigen specificity is unknown. TCRdb re-called the 5' RACE reads with MiXCR, one entry per CDR3 protein. The sample yields tens of thousands of distinct CDR3 sequences, 7.4% seen once. This record comes from a study of T cells after yellow fever vaccination. Study results and caveats: After the booster, approximately 95% of CD4 and about nine tenths of CD8 primary-response clones were re-detected.

Germline CDR1 is LGHNT and CDR2 is FRNRAP. V shed 3 bases, J shed 6 bases, and the junction held 7 bases outside the gene matches. The CDR3 loop spans 16 amino acids. The V and J genes are TRBV12-5 and TRBJ2-3; 12 positions agree with TRBD2. Material: CD8+ T cells sorted from PBMCs, obtained around 14 days after the first yellow fever vaccination. This receptor was identified in a man younger than 30 who received the YFV17D yellow fever vaccine. The CDR3 loop is CASGFVLAGGSDTQYF. The CDR3 region has the DNA TGTGCTAGTGGTTTCGTCCTAGCGGGGGGGTCGGATACGCAGTATTTT.